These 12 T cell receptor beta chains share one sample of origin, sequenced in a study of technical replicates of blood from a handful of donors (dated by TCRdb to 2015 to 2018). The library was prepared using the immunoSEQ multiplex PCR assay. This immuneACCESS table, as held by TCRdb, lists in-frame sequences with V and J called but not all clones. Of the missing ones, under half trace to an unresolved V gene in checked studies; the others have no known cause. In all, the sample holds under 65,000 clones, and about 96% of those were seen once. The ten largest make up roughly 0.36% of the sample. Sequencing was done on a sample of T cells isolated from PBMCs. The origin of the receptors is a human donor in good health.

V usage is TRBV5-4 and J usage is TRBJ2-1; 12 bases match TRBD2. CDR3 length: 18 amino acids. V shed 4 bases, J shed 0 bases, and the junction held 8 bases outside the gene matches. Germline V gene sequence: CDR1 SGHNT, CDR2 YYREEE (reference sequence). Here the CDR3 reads CASSQGLAGYSSYNEQFF. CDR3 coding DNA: TGTGCCAGCAGCCAGGGACTAGCGGGTTATAGCTCCTACAATGAGCAGTTCTTC.

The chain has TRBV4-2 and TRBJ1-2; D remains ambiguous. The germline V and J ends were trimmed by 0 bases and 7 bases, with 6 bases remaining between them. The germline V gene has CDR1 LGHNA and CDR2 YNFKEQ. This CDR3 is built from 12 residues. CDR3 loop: CASSQDEVGYTF. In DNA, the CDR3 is TGTGCCAGCAGCCAAGATGAGGTTGGCTACACCTTC.

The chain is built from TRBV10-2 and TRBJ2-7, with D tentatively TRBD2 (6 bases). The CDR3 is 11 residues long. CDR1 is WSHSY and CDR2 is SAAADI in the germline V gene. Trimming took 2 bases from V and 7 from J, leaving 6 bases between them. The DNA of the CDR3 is TGCGCCAGCAGTGAGGGGAGGGAGCAGTACTTC. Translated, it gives CASSEGREQYF.

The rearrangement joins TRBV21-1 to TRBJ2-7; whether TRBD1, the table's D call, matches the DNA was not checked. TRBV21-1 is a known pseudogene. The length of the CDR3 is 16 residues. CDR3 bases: TGTGCCAGCCGTCTCCCCGAAAAGACAGGGGGTTACGAGCAGTACTTC. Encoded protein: CASRLPEKTGGYEQYF.

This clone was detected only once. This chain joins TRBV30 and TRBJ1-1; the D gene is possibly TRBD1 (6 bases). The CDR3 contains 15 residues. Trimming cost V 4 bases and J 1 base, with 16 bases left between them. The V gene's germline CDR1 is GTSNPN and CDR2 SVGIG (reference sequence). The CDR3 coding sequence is TGTGCCTGGACCCCAGGGACAATTCGGAACACTGAAGCTTTCTTT. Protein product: CAWTPGTIRNTEAFF.

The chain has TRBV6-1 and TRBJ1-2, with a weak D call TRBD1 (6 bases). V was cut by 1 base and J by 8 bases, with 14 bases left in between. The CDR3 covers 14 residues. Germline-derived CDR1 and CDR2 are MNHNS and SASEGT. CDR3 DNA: TGTGCCAGCAGTGAAGTACAGGGTTTCGACGGCTACACCTTC. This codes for CASSEVQGFDGYTF.

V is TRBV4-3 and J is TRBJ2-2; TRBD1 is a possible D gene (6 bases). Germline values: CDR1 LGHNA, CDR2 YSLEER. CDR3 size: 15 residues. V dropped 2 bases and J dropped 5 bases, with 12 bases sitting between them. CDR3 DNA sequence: TGCGCCAGCAGCCAAAGGCCGGACAGTACCGGGGAGCTGTTTTTT. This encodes CASSQRPDSTGELFF.

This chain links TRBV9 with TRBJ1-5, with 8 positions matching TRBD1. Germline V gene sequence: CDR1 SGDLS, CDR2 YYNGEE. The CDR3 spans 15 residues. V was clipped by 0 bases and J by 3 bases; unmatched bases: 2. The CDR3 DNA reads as TGTGCCAGCAGCGTAGGGGACAGGCTCAATCAGCCCCAGCATTTT. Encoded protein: CASSVGDRLNQPQHF. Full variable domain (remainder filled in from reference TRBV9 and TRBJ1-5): DSGVTQTPKHLITATGQRVTLRCSPRSGDLSVYWYQQSLDQGLQFLIQYYNGEERAKGNILERFSAQQFPDLHSELNLSSLELGDSALYFCASSVGDRLNQPQHFGDGTRLSIL.

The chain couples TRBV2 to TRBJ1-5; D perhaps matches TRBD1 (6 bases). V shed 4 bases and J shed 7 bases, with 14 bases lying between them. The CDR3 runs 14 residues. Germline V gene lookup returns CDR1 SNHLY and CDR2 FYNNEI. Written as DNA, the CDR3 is TGTGCCAGCAGTGGACTACAGGGTCGACAGCCCCAGCATTTT. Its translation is CASSGLQGRQPQHF.

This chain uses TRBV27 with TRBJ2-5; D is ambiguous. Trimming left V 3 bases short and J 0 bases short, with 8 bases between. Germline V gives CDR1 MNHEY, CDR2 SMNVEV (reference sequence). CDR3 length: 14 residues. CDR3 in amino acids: CASSFWQDQETQYF. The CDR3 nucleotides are TGTGCCAGCAGTTTTTGGCAAGACCAAGAGACCCAGTACTTC.

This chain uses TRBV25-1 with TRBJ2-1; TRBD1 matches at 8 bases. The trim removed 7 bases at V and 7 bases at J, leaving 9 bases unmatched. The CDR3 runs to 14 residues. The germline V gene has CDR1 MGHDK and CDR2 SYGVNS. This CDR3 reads CASTSQGVWNEQFF. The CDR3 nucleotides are TGTGCCAGCACCTCACAGGGGGTTTGGAATGAGCAGTTCTTC.

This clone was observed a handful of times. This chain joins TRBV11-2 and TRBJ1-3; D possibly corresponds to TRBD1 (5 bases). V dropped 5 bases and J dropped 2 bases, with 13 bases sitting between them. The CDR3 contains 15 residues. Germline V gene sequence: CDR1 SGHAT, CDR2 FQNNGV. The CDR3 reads CASSLGRTTGNTIYF. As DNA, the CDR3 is TGTGCCAGCAGCCTCGGACGGACAACTGGAAACACCATATATTTT.